Listed below are T cell receptor beta chains from one sample, sequenced in a study of identifying expanded T cells in peripheral blood. Using immunoSEQ multiplex PCR, the repertoire was profiled, and TCRdb retains in-frame clones only, with some absent. The profile shows some 97,000 clones, over 75% of them singletons. Sequencing was carried out using blood. These receptors all stem from a person aged 18 to 70 in good health. The CDR3 runs from the conserved cysteine through the conserved F or W. The order of the fields is V gene, clone size, J gene, D gene, CDR3 protein, CDR3 DNA. A D gene is named only where the DNA matches it firmly. Expanded clones get a size class; other rows say once, few or many, or leave the size out.

>TRBV6-5|-|TRBJ1-1|TRBD1
CASSFTTSRDREF
TGTGCCAGCAGTTTTACGACGTCCCGGGACAGGGAATTT
>TRBV14|-|TRBJ1-2|-
CASSQFGGTRNYGYTF
TGTGCCAGCAGCCAATTCGGCGGGACGAGGAACTATGGCTACACCTTC
>TRBV7-2|-|TRBJ1-2|-
CASSLWTDGYTF
TGTGCCAGCAGCTTATGGACAGATGGCTACACCTTC
>TRBV5-8|-|TRBJ1-1|-
CASSLQTAEAFF
TGTGCCAGCAGCTTGCAGACGGCGGAAGCTTTCTTT
>TRBV7-3|once|TRBJ1-2|-
CASSPGPTDGYTF
TGTGCCAGCAGCCCAGGGCCGACAGATGGCTACACCTTC
>TRBV10-3|-|TRBJ2-7|-
CAISEAYEQYF
TGTGCCATCAGTGAGGCCTACGAGCAGTACTTC
>TRBV15|-|TRBJ2-5|TRBD1
CATSSTGQETQYF
TGTGCCACCAGTTCGACAGGGCAAGAGACCCAGTACTTC
>TRBV6-1|once|TRBJ1-6|TRBD1
CASSDRDRESSLHF
TGTGCCAGCAGTGATCGGGACAGGGAGTCGTCCCTCCACTTT
>TRBV19|-|TRBJ1-4|-
CASSSPPGLRGEKLFF
TGTGCCAGTAGTAGCCCCCCCGGCCTCCGGGGTGAAAAACTGTTTTTT
>TRBV6-7|-|TRBJ2-7|-
CATSGDPCYEQYF
TGTGCCACATCGGGGGACCCGTGCTACGAGCAGTACTTC
>TRBV7-3|-|TRBJ2-2|-
CASSLGRPGDGELFF
TGTGCCAGCAGCTTAGGACGGCCCGGGGACGGGGAGCTGTTTTTT
>TRBV9|-|TRBJ2-3|-
CASSVGLSTDTQYF
TGTGCCAGCAGCGTAGGACTATCCACAGATACGCAGTATTTT
>TRBV25-1|-|TRBJ1-3|-
CASSEYVQGPSGNTIYF
TGTGCCAGCAGTGAATATGTTCAGGGGCCCTCTGGAAACACCATATATTTT
>TRBV19|-|TRBJ1-2|-
CASSITGNYGYTF
TGTGCCAGTAGTATAACCGGGAACTATGGCTACACCTTC
>TRBV6-1|-|TRBJ2-7|-
CASSTTGVSYEQYF
TGTGCCAGCAGTACAACCGGGGTCTCCTACGAGCAGTACTTC
>TRBV19|-|TRBJ2-7|-
CASSEQSRSYEQYF
TGTGCCAGTAGTGAACAGAGCCGCTCCTACGAGCAGTACTTC
>TRBV30|-|TRBJ1-4|-
CAWSVGGVVEKLFF
TGTGCCTGGAGTGTAGGGGGAGTCGTTGAAAAACTGTTTTTT
>TRBV4-3|-|TRBJ1-1|-
CASSQDWTAVREAFF
TGCGCCAGCAGCCAAGATTGGACAGCGGTGCGTGAAGCTTTCTTT
>TRBV4-2|-|TRBJ1-4|TRBD1
CASRTDRVNEKLFF
TGTGCCAGCAGGACCGACAGGGTTAATGAAAAACTGTTTTTT
>TRBV7-8|-|TRBJ2-1|-
CASSLGGTYNEQFF
TGTGCCAGCAGCTTAGGCGGGACCTACAATGAGCAGTTCTTC
>TRBV2|-|TRBJ2-4|TRBD2
CASRDQTSGMAKNIQYF
TGTGCCAGCAGGGACCAGACTAGCGGGATGGCCAAAAACATTCAGTACTTC
>TRBV6-6|once|TRBJ1-5|-
CASSYFGESNQPQHF
TGTGCCAGCAGTTACTTCGGGGAGAGCAATCAGCCCCAGCATTTT
>TRBV30|-|TRBJ1-5|-
CAWGQGVGQPQHF
TGTGCCTGGGGGCAAGGTGTGGGTCAGCCCCAGCATTTT
>TRBV7-3|few|TRBJ1-2|-
CASSQDSRHGYTF
TGTGCCAGCAGCCAGGACAGTAGGCATGGCTACACCTTC
>TRBV6-4|-|TRBJ2-1|TRBD1
CARKQTGGPLGDEQFF
TGTGCCAGGAAACAAACAGGGGGCCCTCTCGGGGATGAGCAGTTCTTC
>TRBV4-2|few|TRBJ1-2|-
CASSQDVEGSYTF
TGTGCCAGCAGCCAAGACGTGGAAGGGAGCTACACCTTC
>TRBV7-2|few|TRBJ1-2|-
CASSPPGALYYGYTF
TGTGCCAGCAGCCCCCCAGGGGCCCTCTATTATGGCTACACCTTC
>TRBV30|-|TRBJ2-4|-
CAWRGVAKNIQYF
TGTGCCTGGAGAGGGGTAGCCAAAAACATTCAGTACTTC
>TRBV13|-|TRBJ2-7|-
CASSLGPEGNYEQYF
TGTGCCAGCAGCTTGGGACCGGAAGGAAACTACGAGCAGTACTTC
>TRBV7-2|-|TRBJ2-1|-
CASSLVGGNEQFF
TGTGCCAGCAGCTTAGTGGGAGGAAATGAGCAGTTCTTC
>TRBV27|-|TRBJ2-6|TRBD1
CASSSTGGSGANVLTF
TGTGCCAGCAGTTCGACAGGGGGCTCTGGGGCCAACGTCCTGACTTTC
>TRBV7-3|-|TRBJ1-1|-
CASSERGNTEAFF
TGTGCCAGCAGCGAAAGGGGGAACACTGAAGCTTTCTTT
>TRBV7-9|-|TRBJ2-7|TRBD2
CASSPFGAGASYEQYF
TGTGCCAGCAGCCCCTTTGGAGCGGGAGCTTCCTACGAGCAGTACTTC
>TRBV2|-|TRBJ2-7|TRBD1
CASKGQGLVRDEQYF
TGTGCCAGTAAGGGACAGGGGTTGGTTCGGGACGAGCAGTACTTC
>TRBV7-9|-|TRBJ1-3|-
CASSLGGGRSGNTIYF
TGTGCCAGCAGCTTAGGGGGAGGCCGATCTGGAAACACCATATATTTT
>TRBV30|-|TRBJ1-5|-
CAWSVQNQPQHF
TGTGCCTGGAGTGTCCAAAATCAGCCCCAGCATTTT
>TRBV5-3|once|TRBJ1-2|-
CARSPKLGSQVNYGYTF
TGTGCCAGAAGCCCCAAGTTGGGCAGCCAAGTAAACTATGGCTACACCTTC
>TRBV19|-|TRBJ2-2|-
CASSIIGLDTGELFF
TGTGCCAGTAGTATAATTGGTTTGGACACCGGGGAGCTGTTTTTT
>TRBV11-1|-|TRBJ1-1|TRBD1
CASSSYRGKGFF
TGTGCCAGCAGCTCCTACAGGGGAAAAGGTTTCTTT
>TRBV5-6|-|TRBJ2-2|-
CASSLVGGRTGELFF
TGTGCCAGCAGCTTGGTGGGGGGAAGAACCGGGGAGCTGTTTTTT
>TRBV7-3|-|TRBJ2-1|-
CASSLLADPYNEQFF
TGTGCCAGCAGCTTATTAGCGGACCCCTACAATGAGCAGTTCTTC
>TRBV11-2|-|TRBJ1-2|-
CASSLMGGGNYGYTF
TGTGCCAGCAGCTTAATGGGGGGAGGGAACTATGGCTACACCTTC
>TRBV5-3|-|TRBJ2-7|-
CARSFSYEQYF
TGTGCCAGAAGCTTCTCCTACGAGCAGTACTTC
>TRBV30|few|TRBJ1-3|-
CAWSVYRRSTIYF
TGTGCCTGGAGTGTATACAGGAGGAGCACCATATATTTT
>TRBV7-2|-|TRBJ1-3|-
CASSPSGNTIYF
TGTGCCAGCAGCCCCTCTGGAAACACCATATATTTT